These 27 T cell receptor beta chains were all obtained from the same sample, sequenced in a study of T cells in Graves' hyperthyroidism and ophthalmopathy (dated by TCRdb to about 2019). Library preparation employed multiplex PCR. Instrument on record: Illumina HiSeq 2000. TCR beta CDR3 regions were amplified from RNA transcripts. The TCR CDR3 was subjected to a first round of RT-PCR using the HTBI primer set and the Qiagen OneStep RT-PCR kit. Using fastp at Q25 and MiXCR, TCRdb reprocessed the public reads and kept productive beta chains. Entries are consolidated by CDR3 protein sequence, retaining the most common genes and DNA. The sample has about 570,000 distinct CDR3 sequences on record, less than 15% of them singletons. About 15% of the sample goes to the ten largest clones. The material sequenced was blood. The receptors were sampled from a woman aged 40-49 years with Graves' hyperthyroidism.

This clonotype has ten or more counts. J is TRBJ2-1 and V is TRBV7-2, with 14 bases fitting TRBD2. The CDR3 totals 18 residues. CDR1 is SGHTA, CDR2 FQGNSA, per germline. V lost 5 bases, J lost 10 bases, and 16 bases stayed unmatched. The CDR3 protein is CASSATSGRAEVVGEQFF. CDR3 DNA: TGTGCCAGCAGCGCGACTAGCGGGAGGGCCGAAGTAGTAGGAGAGCAGTTCTTC.

This clonotype was found many times. The CDR3, as DNA: TGCGCCAGCATACCCACAGGGCGGGATGAGCAGTTCTTC. Residues: CASIPTGRDEQFF. The chain combines TRBV5-1 with TRBJ2-1, with D possibly being TRBD1 (6 bases). Germline V gives CDR1 SGHRS, CDR2 YFSETQ. The V and J ends lost 6 bases and 8 bases respectively, with 15 bases between them. CDR3 size: 13 residues.

This clonotype occurred many times. This chain links TRBV12-3 or TRBV12-4 with TRBJ2-3; 10 nucleotides match TRBD1. V lost 6 bases, J lost 3 bases, and 9 bases stayed unmatched. The CDR3 contains 16 residues. CDR3: CASSSWRGQGTDTQYF. For the CDR3, the DNA is TGTGCCAGCAGCTCCTGGCGGGGACAGGGGACAGATACGCAGTATTTT.

This clonotype was found a few times. This rearrangement joins TRBV11-2 to TRBJ2-5, with 7 positions matching TRBD2. After removal of 3 bases from V and 1 base from J, the junction contained 8 bases not matched to a gene. In germline, CDR1 is SGHAT, CDR2 FQNNGV. The length of the CDR3 is 16 residues. The CDR3 sequence: CASSFAAGTIQETQYF. The CDR3 DNA reads as TGTGCCAGCAGCTTCGCAGCGGGAACCATCCAAGAGACCCAGTACTTC. The entire variable domain, with the rest obtained from reference TRBV11-2 and TRBJ2-5, is as follows: EAGVAQSPRYKIIEKRQSVAFWCNPISGHATLYWYQQILGQGPKLLIQFQNNGVVDDSQLPKDRFSAERLKGVDSTLKIQPAKLEDSAVYLCASSFAAGTIQETQYFGPGTRLLVL.

This clonotype was observed many times. V and J are TRBV6-1 and TRBJ1-5, with TRBD1 matching 7 bases. Germline V gene sequence: CDR1 MNHNS, CDR2 SASEGT. V lost 7 bases and J lost 3; bases outside the gene matches: 3. This CDR3 has 13 amino acids. CDR3 DNA sequence: TGTGCCAGCAACGGACAGGTCAATCAGCCCCAGCATTTT. Translated, it gives CASNGQVNQPQHF.

About this clonotype itself: A much larger clone differs from this one at a single base, so this may be a read error. J is TRBJ2-2 and V is TRBV6-1, with D possibly being TRBD1 or TRBD2 (6 bases each). Germline CDR1 reads MNHNS; CDR2 reads SASEGT. CDR3 size: 14 residues. As DNA, the CDR3 is TGTGCCAGCGGGGGCGCGGGGCTCACCGAGGAGCTGTTTTTT. Protein sequence: CASGGAGLTEELFF.

In this sample, this clonotype turned up a few times. The rearrangement joins TRBV20-1 to TRBJ1-6, with 8 nucleotides matching TRBD1. Per germline, CDR1 DFQATT and CDR2 SNEGSKA (reference sequence). V shed 6 bases and J 5 bases; nucleotides not matched to a gene: 3. The CDR3 extends over 13 amino acids. The CDR3: CSARQGNNSPLHF. The CDR3, as DNA: TGCAGTGCCCGACAGGGGAATAATTCACCCCTCCACTTT.

In its sample, this clonotype was seen many times. The chain links TRBV5-6 to TRBJ2-1; D tentatively fits TRBD1 or TRBD2 (5 bases each). The ends were cut back, 6 bases at V and 1 base at J, with 11 bases in the middle. This CDR3 is built from 14 residues. Germline V gene lookup returns CDR1 SGHDT and CDR2 YYEEEE. The CDR3 bases are TGTGCCAGCACCCTGAGGGGATCCTACAATGAGCAGTTCTTC. This codes for CASTLRGSYNEQFF.

The sample holds many counts of this clonotype. The chain couples TRBV28 to TRBJ1-2; no clear D gene. The CDR3 runs to 13 residues. Per germline, CDR1 MDHEN and CDR2 SYDVKM. The V end was cut by 3 bases, the J end by 6 bases, with 11 bases between. The DNA for the CDR3 is TGTGCCAGCAGTTTCTGGAGGGCGGATGGCTACACCTTC. This sequence encodes CASSFWRADGYTF.

This clonotype was counted a few times. Written as DNA, the CDR3 is TGCAGTGTCAGAACCTATACTAAATCCACGAATTCACCCCTCCACTTT. It codes for CSVRTYTKSTNSPLHF. The chain combines TRBV20-1 with TRBJ1-6; D gene unclear. Germline assignment: CDR1 DFQATT and CDR2 SNEGSKA (reference sequence). The V end was cut by 7 bases, the J end by 7 bases, with 23 bases between. The CDR3 spans 16 residues.

This clonotype was picked up many times. This rearrangement joins TRBV30 to TRBJ2-7; the D call may be TRBD1 or TRBD2 (7 bases each). The CDR3 totals 14 residues. Trimming removed 7 bases at V and 3 bases at J, with 19 bases between. Germline CDR1 GTSNPN, CDR2 SVGIG (reference sequence). The CDR3 loop is CALGKTGRGYEQYF. The CDR3 DNA follows: TGTGCCTTGGGGAAGACAGGGAGGGGCTACGAGCAGTACTTC.

Details on this clonotype: At one end the junction does not follow the germline gene, possibly because of a read error. V usage is TRBV20-1 and J usage is TRBJ1-1; TRBD1 matches at 7 bases. The germline gives CDR1 DFQATT, CDR2 SNEGSKA (reference sequence). The CDR3 covers 11 residues. CDR3 in DNA: TGCAGGCAGGGGGAGAACACTAAAGCTTTCTTT. Protein sequence: CRQGENTKAFF.

This sequence joins TRBV28 and TRBJ1-1; 9 bases fit TRBD1. Germline loops: CDR1 MDHEN, CDR2 SYDVKM. V shed 7 bases, J shed 3 bases, and the junction held 6 bases outside the gene matches. The CDR3 is 14 amino acids. CDR3 bases: TGTGCCAGCACCCCCGGGACAGGGTACACTGAAGCTTTCTTT. Translation gives CASTPGTGYTEAFF.

This clonotype was detected a few times. The chain combines TRBV5-1 with TRBJ2-5; D is perhaps TRBD2 (6 bases). Trimming removed 4 bases from V and 2 bases from J, with 12 bases in between. The CDR3 sequence is 14 residues long. Germline V CDR1 and CDR2: SGHRS, YFSETQ. The CDR3: CASSIDGRQETQYF. CDR3 bases: TGCGCCAGCAGCATAGATGGGAGGCAAGAGACCCAGTACTTC.

The CDR3: CASSSGGIEQFF. The CDR3 nucleotides read TGTGCCAGCAGTTCGGGAGGGATTGAGCAGTTCTTC. The chain has TRBV12-3 or TRBV12-4 and TRBJ2-1, with 8 bases matching TRBD2. V lost 4 bases and J lost 9; bases outside the gene matches: 2. This CDR3 is built from 12 residues.

Remarks on this clonotype: This may be a read error: a much more frequent sequence differs by one nucleotide. This chain joins TRBV28 and TRBJ1-2, with no clear D. Trimming stripped 6 bases from V and 0 bases from J, with 8 bases between. The CDR3 totals 13 residues. Germline V lookup: CDR1 MDHEN, CDR2 SYDVKM. CDR3 protein: CASSSLSNYGYTF. CDR3 DNA sequence: TGTGCCAGCAGCTCGTTATCTAACTATGGCTACACCTTC.

CDR3 in DNA: TGTGCCAGCAGCTCGGGGGCAGGGAGCTCTGGGGCCAACGTCCTGACTTTC. This gives the protein CASSSGAGSSGANVLTF. V is TRBV25-1 and J is TRBJ2-6, with D possibly called TRBD1 or TRBD2 (6 bases each). The CDR3 runs to 17 residues. CDR1 is MGHDK and CDR2 is SYGVNS in the germline V gene. The germline V and J ends were trimmed by 6 bases and 0 bases, with 15 bases remaining between them.

This clonotype was counted once. The chain has TRBV9 and TRBJ1-3; tentative D call: TRBD1 (6 bases). CDR1 is SGDLS, CDR2 YYNGEE, per germline. V lost 2 bases to trimming and J lost 0 bases, with 9 bases between them. There are 15 residues in the CDR3. CDR3 in amino acids: CASSVGGFSGNTIYF. The CDR3 nucleotides read TGTGCCAGCAGCGTCGGGGGCTTCTCTGGAAACACCATATATTTT. Full variable domain (outside the CDR3, taken from reference TRBV9 and TRBJ1-3): DSGVTQTPKHLITATGQRVTLRCSPRSGDLSVYWYQQSLDQGLQFLIQYYNGEERAKGNILERFSAQQFPDLHSELNLSSLELGDSALYFCASSVGGFSGNTIYFGEGSWLTVV.

As regards this clonotype: Its ends do not fully match the called genes, so a read error is possible. The J gene is TRBJ2-6, the V gene TRBV9, with D perhaps assigned TRBD1 or TRBD2 (5 bases each). Germline V gives CDR1 SGDLS, CDR2 YYNGEE. This CDR3 contains 16 residues. In nucleotides, the CDR3 is TGTGCCAGCACCGGACTTCAGGTATCTGGGGCCAGCGTCCTGACTTTC. This codes for CASTGLQVSGASVLTF.

This clonotype was recorded at least ten times. The chain is built from TRBV20-1 and TRBJ2-3; 7 bases are shared with TRBD2. Trimming cost V 5 bases and J 4 bases; bases outside gene matches: 9. The CDR3 is made up of 14 amino acids. Germline V gene sequence: CDR1 DFQATT, CDR2 SNEGSKA (reference sequence). DNA of the CDR3: TGCAGTGCTGCTAAGTCGGGAGGATCAGATACGCAGTATTTT. Amino acids: CSAAKSGGSDTQYF.

This clonotype was seen at least ten times. J is TRBJ1-1 and V is TRBV5-1; 9 bases map to TRBD1. V gave up 4 bases and J gave up 4 bases; unmatched junction bases: 5. In germline, CDR1 is SGHRS, CDR2 YFSETQ. CDR3 length: 14 residues. The CDR3 region is CASSEGQGPTEAFF. The DNA of the CDR3 is TGCGCCAGCAGCGAAGGACAGGGGCCCACTGAAGCTTTCTTT.

This clonotype occurred a few times. The chain employs TRBV27 and TRBJ1-2; D is unresolved. The V end lost 0 bases, the J end lost 5 bases, and 13 bases lay between the germline ends. The germline gives CDR1 MNHEY, CDR2 SMNVEV (reference sequence). This CDR3 spans 15 amino acids. The CDR3 coding sequence is TGTGCCAGCAGTTTATCCGCAGGCGAAGGGTATGGCTACACCTTC. It translates to CASSLSAGEGYGYTF.

This clonotype was counted many times. The V and J genes are TRBV20-1 and TRBJ2-7; D is perhaps TRBD1 (6 bases). Deletions cut 6 bases from V and 3 bases from J, with 15 bases between. The CDR3 is 13 amino acids. CDR1 is DFQATT and CDR2 is SNEGSKA in the germline V gene (reference sequence). CDR3 nucleotides: TGCAGTGCCCGGGGACAAGCTGGCTACGAGCAGTACTTC. The encoded protein is CSARGQAGYEQYF.

This chain links TRBV9 with TRBJ2-2; TRBD1 matches 7 bases. Germline V gene lookup returns CDR1 SGDLS and CDR2 YYNGEE. With 2 bases clipped from V and 0 bases from J, the junction kept 7 bases outside the gene matches. The CDR3 sequence is 17 residues long. The CDR3 bases are TGTGCCAGCAGCGTTACCGGGGACAGCCCGAACACCGGGGAGCTGTTTTTT. It translates to CASSVTGDSPNTGELFF. The whole variable domain, filled in from reference TRBV9 and TRBJ2-2, reads DSGVTQTPKHLITATGQRVTLRCSPRSGDLSVYWYQQSLDQGLQFLIQYYNGEERAKGNILERFSAQQFPDLHSELNLSSLELGDSALYFCASSVTGDSPNTGELFFGEGSRLTVL.

A few counts support this clonotype. The chain recombines TRBV5-1 with TRBJ2-7; a weak D match, TRBD2 (6 bases). Germline loops: CDR1 SGHRS, CDR2 YFSETQ. Trimming took 0 bases from V and 5 from J, leaving 15 bases between them. The CDR3 loop spans 15 amino acids. As DNA, the CDR3 is TGCGCCAGCAGCTTGGGATCGGGAGCCGGTGACGAGCAGTACTTC. Encoded protein: CASSLGSGAGDEQYF. Supplemented by reference TRBV5-1 and TRBJ2-7, the full variable domain reads KAGVTQTPRYLIKTRGQQVTLSCSPISGHRSVSWYQQTPGQGLQFLFEYFSETQRNKGNFPGRFSGRQFSNSRSEMNVSTLELGDSALYLCASSLGSGAGDEQYFGPGTRLTVT.

This clonotype occurred many times. The chain has TRBV7-2 and TRBJ2-5; TRBD1 matches 11 bases. Trimming took 5 bases from V and 1 from J; bases not matched to a gene: 3. The V gene's germline CDR1 is SGHTA and CDR2 FQGNSA. The CDR3 totals 15 residues. Here the CDR3 DNA reads TGTGCCAGCAGCCCGGGACAGGGGGTCCAAGAGACCCAGTACTTC. Translation gives CASSPGQGVQETQYF. Full variable domain (outside the CDR3, taken from reference TRBV7-2 and TRBJ2-5): GAGVSQSPSNKVTEKGKDVELRCDPISGHTALYWYRQSLGQGLEFLIYFQGNSAPDKSGLPSDRFSAERTGGSVSTLTIQRTQQEDSAVYLCASSPGQGVQETQYFGPGTRLLVL.

CDR3 amino acids: CASSAGLRETQYF. CDR3 in DNA: TGTGCCAGCTCAGCGGGGCTCCGGGAGACCCAGTACTTC. The rearrangement joins TRBV18 to TRBJ2-5, with D maybe TRBD2 (6 bases). CDR1 and CDR2 from the germline V gene are KGHSH and LQKENI. V lost 5 bases to trimming and J lost 5 bases, with 12 bases between them. The CDR3 length is 13 residues.